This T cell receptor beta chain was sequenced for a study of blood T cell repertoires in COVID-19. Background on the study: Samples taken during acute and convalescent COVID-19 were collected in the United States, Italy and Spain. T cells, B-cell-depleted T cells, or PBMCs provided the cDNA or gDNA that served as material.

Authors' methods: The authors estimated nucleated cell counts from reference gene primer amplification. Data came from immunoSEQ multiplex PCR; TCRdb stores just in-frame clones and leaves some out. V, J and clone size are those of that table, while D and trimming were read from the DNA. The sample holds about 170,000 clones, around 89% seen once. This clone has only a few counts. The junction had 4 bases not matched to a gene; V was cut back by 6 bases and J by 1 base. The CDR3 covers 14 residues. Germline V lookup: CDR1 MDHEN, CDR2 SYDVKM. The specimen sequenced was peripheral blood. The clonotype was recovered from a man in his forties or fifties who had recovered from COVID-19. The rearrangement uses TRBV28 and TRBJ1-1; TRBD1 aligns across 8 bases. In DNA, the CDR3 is TGTGCCAGCAGATCCGGGACAGGGAACACTGAAGCTTTCTTT. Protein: CASRSGTGNTEAFF.